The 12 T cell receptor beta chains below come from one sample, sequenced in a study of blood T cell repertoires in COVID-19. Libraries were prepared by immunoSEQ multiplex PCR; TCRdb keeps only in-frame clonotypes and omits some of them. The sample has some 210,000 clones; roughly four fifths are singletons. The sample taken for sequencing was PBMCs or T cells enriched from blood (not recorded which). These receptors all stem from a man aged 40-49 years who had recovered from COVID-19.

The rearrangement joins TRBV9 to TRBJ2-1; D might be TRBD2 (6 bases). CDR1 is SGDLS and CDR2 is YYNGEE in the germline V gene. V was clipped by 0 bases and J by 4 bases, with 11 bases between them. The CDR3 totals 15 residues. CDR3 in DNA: TGTGCCAGCAGCGTAGCGGGGGAGACATACAATGAGCAGTTCTTC. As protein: CASSVAGETYNEQFF.

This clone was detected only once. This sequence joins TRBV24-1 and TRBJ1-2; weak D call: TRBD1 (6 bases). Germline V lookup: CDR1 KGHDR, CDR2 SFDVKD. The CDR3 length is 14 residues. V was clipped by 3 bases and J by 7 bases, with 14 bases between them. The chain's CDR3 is CATSDRTVRGGYTF. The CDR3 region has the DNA TGTGCCACCAGTGATCGGACAGTGAGGGGTGGCTACACCTTC.

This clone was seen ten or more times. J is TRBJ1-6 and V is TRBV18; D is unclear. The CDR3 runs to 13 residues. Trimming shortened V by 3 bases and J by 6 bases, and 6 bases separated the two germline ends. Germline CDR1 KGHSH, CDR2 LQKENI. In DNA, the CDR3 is TGTGCCAGCTCACCTGGAGTTAATTCACCCCTCCACTTT. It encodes CASSPGVNSPLHF. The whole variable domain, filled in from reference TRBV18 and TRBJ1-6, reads NAGVMQNPRHLVRRRGQEARLRCSPMKGHSHVYWYRQLPEEGLKFMVYLQKENIIDESGMPKERFSAEFPKEGPSILRIQQVVRGDSAAYFCASSPGVNSPLHFGNGTRLTVT.

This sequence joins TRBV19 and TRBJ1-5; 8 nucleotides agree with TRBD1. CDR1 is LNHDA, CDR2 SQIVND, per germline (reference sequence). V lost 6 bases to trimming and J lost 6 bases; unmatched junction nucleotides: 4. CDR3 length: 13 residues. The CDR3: CASRDRVGQPQHF. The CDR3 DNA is TGTGCCAGTAGGGACAGGGTTGGTCAGCCCCAGCATTTT.

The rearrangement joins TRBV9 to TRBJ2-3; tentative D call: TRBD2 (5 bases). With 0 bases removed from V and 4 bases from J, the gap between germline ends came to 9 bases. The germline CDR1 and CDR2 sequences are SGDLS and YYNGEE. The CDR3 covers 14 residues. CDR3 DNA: TGTGCCAGCAGCGTAGCCCCACTAGCAGATACGCAGTATTTT. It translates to CASSVAPLADTQYF.

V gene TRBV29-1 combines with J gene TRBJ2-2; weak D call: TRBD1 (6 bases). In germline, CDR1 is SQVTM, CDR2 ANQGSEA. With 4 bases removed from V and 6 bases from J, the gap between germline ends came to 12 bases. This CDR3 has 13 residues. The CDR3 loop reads CSVASYRAGELFF. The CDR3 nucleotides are TGCAGCGTTGCTTCTTACAGGGCCGGGGAGCTGTTTTTT.

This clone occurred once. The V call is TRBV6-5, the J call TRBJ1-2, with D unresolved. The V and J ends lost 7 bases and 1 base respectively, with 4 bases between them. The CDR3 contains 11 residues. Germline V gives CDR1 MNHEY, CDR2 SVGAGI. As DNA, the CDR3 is TGTGCCAGCAAACATAACTATGGCTACACCTTC. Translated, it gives CASKHNYGYTF.

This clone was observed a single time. In nucleotides, the CDR3 is TGTGCCAGCTCTTCTTGGGCGGGCACTGAAGCTTTCTTT. Protein: CASSSWAGTEAFF. The chain has TRBV7-3 and TRBJ1-1; the D is unclear. The CDR3 extends over 13 amino acids. Looked up from germline, CDR1 is SGHTA and CDR2 is FQGTGA. V lost 8 bases to trimming and J lost 4 bases, with 14 bases between them.

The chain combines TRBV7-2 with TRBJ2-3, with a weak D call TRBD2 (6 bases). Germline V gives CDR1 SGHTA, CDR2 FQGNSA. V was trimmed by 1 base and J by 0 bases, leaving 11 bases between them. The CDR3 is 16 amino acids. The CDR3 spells CASSLGSGTSTDTQYF. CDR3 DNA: TGTGCCAGCAGCTTAGGGTCCGGGACTAGCACAGATACGCAGTATTTT.

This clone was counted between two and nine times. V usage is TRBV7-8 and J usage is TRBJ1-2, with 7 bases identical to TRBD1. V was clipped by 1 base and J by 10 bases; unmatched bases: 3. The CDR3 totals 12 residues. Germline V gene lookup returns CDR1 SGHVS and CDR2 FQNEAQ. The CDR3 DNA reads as TGTGCCAGCAGCTTAGACAGGGGTGACTACACCTTC. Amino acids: CASSLDRGDYTF.

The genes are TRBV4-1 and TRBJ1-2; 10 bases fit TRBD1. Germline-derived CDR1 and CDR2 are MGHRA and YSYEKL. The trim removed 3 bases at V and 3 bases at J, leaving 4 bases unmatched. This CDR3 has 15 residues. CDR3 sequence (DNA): TGCGCCAGCAGCCATTTGGACAGGGGGGACTATGGCTACACCTTC. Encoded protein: CASSHLDRGDYGYTF.

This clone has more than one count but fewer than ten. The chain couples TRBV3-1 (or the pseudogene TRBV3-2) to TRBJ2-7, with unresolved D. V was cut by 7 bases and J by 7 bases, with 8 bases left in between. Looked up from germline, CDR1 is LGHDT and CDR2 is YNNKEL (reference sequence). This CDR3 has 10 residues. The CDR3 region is CASTPLEQYF. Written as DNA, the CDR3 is TGTGCCAGCACCCCTTTGGAGCAGTACTTC.